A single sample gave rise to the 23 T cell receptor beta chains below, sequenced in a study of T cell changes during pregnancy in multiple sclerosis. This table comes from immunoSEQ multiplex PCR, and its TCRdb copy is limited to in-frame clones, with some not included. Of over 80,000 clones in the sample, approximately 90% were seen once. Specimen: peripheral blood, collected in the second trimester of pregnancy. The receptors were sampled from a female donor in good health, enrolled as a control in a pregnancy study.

CDR3 sequence: CASRPGQGTVISTQHF. The CDR3 DNA reads TGTGCCAGTAGGCCGGGACAGGGGACTGTAATCAGTACCCAGCATTTT. This chain uses TRBV19 with TRBJ1-5; TRBD1 aligns across 10 bases. Germline V gene sequence: CDR1 LNHDA, CDR2 SQIVND (reference sequence). The junction had 16 bases not matched to a gene; V was cut back by 6 bases and J by 11 bases. The CDR3 has 16 amino acids.

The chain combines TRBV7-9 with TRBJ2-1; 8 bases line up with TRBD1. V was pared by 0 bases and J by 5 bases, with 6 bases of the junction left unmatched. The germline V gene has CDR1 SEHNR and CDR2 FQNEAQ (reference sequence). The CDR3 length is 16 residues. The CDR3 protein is CASSLARTGLNNEQFF. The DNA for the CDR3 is TGTGCCAGCAGCTTAGCCCGGACAGGGCTTAACAATGAGCAGTTCTTC.

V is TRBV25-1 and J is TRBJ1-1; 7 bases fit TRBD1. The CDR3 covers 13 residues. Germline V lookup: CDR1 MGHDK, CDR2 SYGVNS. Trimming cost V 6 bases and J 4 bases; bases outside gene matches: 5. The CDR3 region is CASRTTGRTEAFF. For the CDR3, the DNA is TGTGCCAGCAGAACGACAGGGCGCACTGAAGCTTTCTTT.

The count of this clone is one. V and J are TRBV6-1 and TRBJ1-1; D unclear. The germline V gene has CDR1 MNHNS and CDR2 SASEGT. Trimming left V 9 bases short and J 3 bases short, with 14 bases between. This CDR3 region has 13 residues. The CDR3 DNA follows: TGTGCCAGTCGGCGGGGTGAGGACACTGAAGCTTTCTTT. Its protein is CASRRGEDTEAFF.

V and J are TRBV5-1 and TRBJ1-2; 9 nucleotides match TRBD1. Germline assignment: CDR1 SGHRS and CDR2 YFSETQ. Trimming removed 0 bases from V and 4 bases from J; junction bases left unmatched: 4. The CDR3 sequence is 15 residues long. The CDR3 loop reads CASSLVPTGGYGYTF. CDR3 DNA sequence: TGCGCCAGCAGCTTGGTTCCGACAGGGGGCTATGGCTACACCTTC.

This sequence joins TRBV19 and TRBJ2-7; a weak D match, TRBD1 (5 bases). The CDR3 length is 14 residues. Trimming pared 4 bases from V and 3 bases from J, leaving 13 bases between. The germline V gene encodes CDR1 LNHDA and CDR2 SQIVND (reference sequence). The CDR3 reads CASSTSDIVYEQYF. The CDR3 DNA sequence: TGTGCCAGTAGTACCTCGGACATCGTCTACGAGCAGTACTTC.

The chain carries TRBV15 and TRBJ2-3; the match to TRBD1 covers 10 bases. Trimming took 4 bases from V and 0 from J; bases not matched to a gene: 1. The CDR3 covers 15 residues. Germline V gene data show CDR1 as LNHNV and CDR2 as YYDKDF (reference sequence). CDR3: CATSTGQGSTDTQYF. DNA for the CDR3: TGTGCCACCAGCACGGGACAGGGGAGCACAGATACGCAGTATTTT.

CDR3 sequence: CASSIGQGIRHEQYF. Here the CDR3 DNA reads TGTGCCAGTAGTATAGGACAGGGAATTCGGCACGAGCAGTACTTC. The chain combines TRBV19 with TRBJ2-7; 7 nucleotides match TRBD1. Germline CDR1 reads LNHDA; CDR2 reads SQIVND (reference sequence). Trimming removed 1 base from V and 5 bases from J; junction bases left unmatched: 8. CDR3 length: 15 residues.

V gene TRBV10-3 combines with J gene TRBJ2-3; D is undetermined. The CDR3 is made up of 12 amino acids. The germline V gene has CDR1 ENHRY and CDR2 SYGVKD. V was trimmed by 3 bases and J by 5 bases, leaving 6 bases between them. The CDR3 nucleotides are TGTGCCATCAGTGATTCCCTAGATACGCAGTATTTT. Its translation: CAISDSLDTQYF.

CDR3 loop: CASGAAATNYGYTF. CDR3 sequence (DNA): TGTGCCAGCGGGGCAGCAGCAACTAACTATGGCTACACCTTC. The chain links TRBV6-6 to TRBJ1-2, with D tentatively TRBD1 (5 bases). The V end lost 8 bases, the J end lost 0 bases, and 13 bases lay between the germline ends. Germline V gene sequence: CDR1 MNHNY, CDR2 SVGAGI (reference sequence). The CDR3 has 14 amino acids.

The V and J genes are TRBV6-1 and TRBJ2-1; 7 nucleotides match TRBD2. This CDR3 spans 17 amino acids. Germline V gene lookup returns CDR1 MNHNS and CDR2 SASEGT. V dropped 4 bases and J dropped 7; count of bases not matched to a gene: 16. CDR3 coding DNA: TGTGCCAGCAGTGCAAGCCCCCCGGGCGGGGGAAAGAATGAGCAGTTCTTC. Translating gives CASSASPPGGGKNEQFF.

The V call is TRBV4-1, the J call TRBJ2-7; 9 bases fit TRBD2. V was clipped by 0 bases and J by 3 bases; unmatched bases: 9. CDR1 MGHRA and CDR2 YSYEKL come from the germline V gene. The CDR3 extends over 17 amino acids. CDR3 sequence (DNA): TGCGCCAGCAGCCAAGATCAGCTAGCGGGGAGGTTCTACGAGCAGTACTTC. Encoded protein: CASSQDQLAGRFYEQYF.

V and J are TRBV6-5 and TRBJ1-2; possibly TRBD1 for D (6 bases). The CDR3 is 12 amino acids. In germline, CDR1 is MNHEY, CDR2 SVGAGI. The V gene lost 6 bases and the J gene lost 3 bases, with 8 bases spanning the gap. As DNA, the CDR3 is TGTGCCAGCAGCACAGGGTACTATGGCTACACCTTC. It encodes CASSTGYYGYTF.

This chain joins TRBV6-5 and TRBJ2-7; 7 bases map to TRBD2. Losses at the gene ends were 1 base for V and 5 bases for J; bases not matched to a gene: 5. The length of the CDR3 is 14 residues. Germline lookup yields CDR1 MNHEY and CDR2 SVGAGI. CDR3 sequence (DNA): TGTGCCAGCAGTTACTTTAGGGGACTAAACGAGCAGTACTTC. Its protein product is CASSYFRGLNEQYF.

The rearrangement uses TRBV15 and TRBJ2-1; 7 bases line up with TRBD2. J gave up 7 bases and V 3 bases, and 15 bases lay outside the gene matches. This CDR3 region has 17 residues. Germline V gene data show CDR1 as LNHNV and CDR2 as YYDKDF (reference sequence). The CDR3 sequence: CATSRGGVTTGVNEQFF. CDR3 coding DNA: TGTGCCACCAGCAGGGGAGGGGTGACGACCGGGGTGAATGAGCAGTTCTTC.

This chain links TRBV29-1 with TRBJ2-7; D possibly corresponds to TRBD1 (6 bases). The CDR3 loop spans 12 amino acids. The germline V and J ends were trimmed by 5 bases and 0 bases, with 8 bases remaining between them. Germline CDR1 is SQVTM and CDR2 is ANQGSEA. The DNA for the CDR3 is TGCAGCGTTCAGGACAGCTCCTACGAGCAGTACTTC. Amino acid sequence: CSVQDSSYEQYF.

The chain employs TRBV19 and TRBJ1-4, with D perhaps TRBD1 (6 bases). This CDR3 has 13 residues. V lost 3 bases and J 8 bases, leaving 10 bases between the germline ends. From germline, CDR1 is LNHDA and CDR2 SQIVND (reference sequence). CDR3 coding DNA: TGTGCCAGTAGTATCAGGGGTGGCGAAAAACTGTTTTTT. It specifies CASSIRGGEKLFF.

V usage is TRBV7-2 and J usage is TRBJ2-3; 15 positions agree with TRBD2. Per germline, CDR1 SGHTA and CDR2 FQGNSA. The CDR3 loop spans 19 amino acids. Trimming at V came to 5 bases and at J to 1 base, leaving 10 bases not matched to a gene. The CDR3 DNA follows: TGTGCCAGCAGCCTTGGACTAGCGGGGGGGCCGAAGGGCACAGATACGCAGTATTTT. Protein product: CASSLGLAGGPKGTDTQYF.

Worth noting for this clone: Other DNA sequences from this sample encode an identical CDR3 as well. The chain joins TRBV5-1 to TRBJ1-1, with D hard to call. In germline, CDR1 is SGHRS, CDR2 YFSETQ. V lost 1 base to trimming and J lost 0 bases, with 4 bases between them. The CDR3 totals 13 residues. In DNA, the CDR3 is TGCGCCAGCAGCTTGACTATGAACACTGAAGCTTTCTTT. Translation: CASSLTMNTEAFF.

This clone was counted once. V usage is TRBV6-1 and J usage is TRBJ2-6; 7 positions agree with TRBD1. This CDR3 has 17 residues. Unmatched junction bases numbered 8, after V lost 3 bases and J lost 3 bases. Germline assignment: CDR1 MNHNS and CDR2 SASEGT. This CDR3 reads CASSEGTVSGGANVLTF. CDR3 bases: TGTGCCAGCAGTGAGGGGACAGTCTCTGGTGGGGCCAACGTCCTGACTTTC.

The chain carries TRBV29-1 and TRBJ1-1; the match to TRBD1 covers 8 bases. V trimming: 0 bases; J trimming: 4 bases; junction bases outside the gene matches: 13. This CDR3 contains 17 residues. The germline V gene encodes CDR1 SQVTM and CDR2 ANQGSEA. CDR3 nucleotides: TGCAGCGTTGAAGACGAGAAACAGGGGGAGGGGGGCACTGAAGCTTTCTTT. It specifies CSVEDEKQGEGGTEAFF. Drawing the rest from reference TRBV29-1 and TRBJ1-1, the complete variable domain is SAVISQKPSRDICQRGTSLTIQCQVDSQVTMMFWYRQQPGQSLTLIATANQGSEATYESGFVIDKFPISRPNLTFSTLTVSNMSPEDSSIYLCSVEDEKQGEGGTEAFFGQGTRLTVV.

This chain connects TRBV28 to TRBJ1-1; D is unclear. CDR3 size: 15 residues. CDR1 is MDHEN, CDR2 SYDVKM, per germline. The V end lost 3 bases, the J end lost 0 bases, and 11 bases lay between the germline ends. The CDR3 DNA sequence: TGTGCCAGCAGTTTTGGGCAGGAATTGAACACTGAAGCTTTCTTT. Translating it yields CASSFGQELNTEAFF.

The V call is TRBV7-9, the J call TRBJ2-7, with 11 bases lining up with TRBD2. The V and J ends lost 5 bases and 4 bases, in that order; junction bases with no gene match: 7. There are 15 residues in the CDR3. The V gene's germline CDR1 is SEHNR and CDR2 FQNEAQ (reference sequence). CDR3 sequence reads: CASSPLAGVAYEQYF. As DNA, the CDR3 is TGTGCCAGCAGCCCACTAGCGGGAGTAGCATACGAGCAGTACTTC.